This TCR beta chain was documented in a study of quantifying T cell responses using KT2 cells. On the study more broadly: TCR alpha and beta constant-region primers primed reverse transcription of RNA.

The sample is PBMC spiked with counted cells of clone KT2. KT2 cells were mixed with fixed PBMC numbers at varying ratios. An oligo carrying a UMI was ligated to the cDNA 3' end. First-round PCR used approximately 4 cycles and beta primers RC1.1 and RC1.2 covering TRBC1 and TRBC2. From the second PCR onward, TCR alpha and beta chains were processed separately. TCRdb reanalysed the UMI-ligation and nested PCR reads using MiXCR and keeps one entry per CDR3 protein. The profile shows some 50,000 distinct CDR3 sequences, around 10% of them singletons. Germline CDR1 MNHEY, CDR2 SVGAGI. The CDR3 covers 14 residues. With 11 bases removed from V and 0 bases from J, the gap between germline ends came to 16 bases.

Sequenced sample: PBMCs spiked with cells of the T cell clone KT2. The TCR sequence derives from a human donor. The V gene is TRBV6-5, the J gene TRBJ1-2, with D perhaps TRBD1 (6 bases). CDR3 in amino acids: CASKRGAANYGYTF. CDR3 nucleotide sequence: TGTGCCTCCAAGCGGGGGGCCGCTAACTATGGCTACACCTTC.